This T cell receptor (beta chain) was captured by sequencing in a study of identical twins. This clonotype was counted between two and nine times. V lost 3 bases, J lost 8 bases, and 13 bases lay in between. CDR1 and CDR2 from the germline V gene are KGHSH and LQKENI. The CDR3 sequence is 13 residues long. TCRdb itself ran the 5' RACE reads through MiXCR, one entry per CDR3 protein. The data hold around 250,000 distinct CDR3 sequences, with 10% to 15% observed a single time. The same sample was also studied in work on yellow fever vaccine responses in identical twins.

This chain uses TRBV18 with TRBJ1-2, with TRBD1 as a possible D gene (6 bases). The source is a young woman in good health. Sequenced material: memory (CD45RO+) T cells sorted from blood. CDR3 DNA sequence: TGTGCCAGCTCACCCAACAGGGTTTTGGGCTACACCTTC. It encodes CASSPNRVLGYTF.